This T cell receptor beta chain was observed in a study of cytomegalovirus exposure and HLA in healthy donors. Study-level findings and limits: Immune exposure was documented only through CMV serostatus. Reportedly, diagnosis of cytomegalovirus status by the classifier showed high specificity and sensitivity.

CDR3 size: 15 residues. Germline values: CDR1 SGHTA, CDR2 FQGNSA. V shed 5 bases and J 4 bases; nucleotides not matched to a gene: 10. The PCR was carried out with 60 Vbeta primers and 13 Jbeta primers. TCRdb's copy holds only in-frame clones and misses some; the assay was immunoSEQ multiplex PCR. Among about 120,000 clones, roughly 63% were seen once, and the ten largest hold 9% to 10%. This clone came up a few times. The antigen is undetermined. This TCR came from a middle-aged man in good health and CMV-seropositive. The sequencing input was PBMCs. V and J are TRBV7-2 and TRBJ2-7, with 8 bases matching TRBD2. The CDR3 nucleotides read TGTGCCAGCAGCGGCCATAGCGGGGAGTTTTACGAGCAGTACTTC. The encoded protein is CASSGHSGEFYEQYF.